The table lists the clone carrying this T cell receptor beta chain with a count of one. This may arise from a read error, as a much more abundant clone is one base away. These data are taken from a study of T cells in Graves' hyperthyroidism and ophthalmopathy. Amplification of TCR beta CDR3 regions was performed using RNA transcripts as template. The HTBI primer set served for first-round RT-PCR of the TCR CDR3. TCRdb re-derived calls from the multiplex PCR reads in MiXCR, one entry per CDR3 protein. The table includes approximately 560,000 distinct CDR3 sequences, more than 45% detected once. The CDR3 runs 15 residues. The germline V gene has CDR1 LNHNV and CDR2 YYDKDF (reference sequence). Trimming took 5 bases from V and 0 from J, leaving 13 bases between them.

The receptor comes from a woman aged 18-35 years with Graves' hyperthyroidism. The chain links TRBV15 to TRBJ1-1, with D tentatively TRBD1 (5 bases). The sequenced sample consisted of peripheral blood or thyroid tissue (not recorded which). The CDR3 nucleotides are TGTGCCACCAGCGACTGGGGACTGATGAACACTGAAGCTTTCTTT. Residues: CATSDWGLMNTEAFF.